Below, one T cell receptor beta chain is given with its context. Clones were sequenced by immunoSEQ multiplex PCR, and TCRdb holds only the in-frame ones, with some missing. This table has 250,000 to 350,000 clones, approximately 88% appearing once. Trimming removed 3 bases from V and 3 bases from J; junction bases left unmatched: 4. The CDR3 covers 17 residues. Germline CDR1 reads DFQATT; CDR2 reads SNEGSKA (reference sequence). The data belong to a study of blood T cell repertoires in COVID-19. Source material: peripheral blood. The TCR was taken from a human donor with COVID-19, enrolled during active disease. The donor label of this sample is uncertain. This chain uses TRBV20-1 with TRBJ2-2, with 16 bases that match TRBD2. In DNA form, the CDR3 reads TGCAGTGCTAGTAGGGGACTAGCGGGAGGGTACACCGGGGAGCTGTTTTTT. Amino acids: CSASRGLAGGYTGELFF.